The sample holds many counts of the clone carrying this T cell receptor beta chain. Its antigen is as yet unknown. Graves' hyperthyroidism was deemed stable given no ophthalmopathy progression within 18 months. Any patient presenting with uncontrolled infection, other autoimmune disease, pregnancy or lactation was left out. RNA transcripts gave rise to amplified TCR beta CDR3 regions. HTBI primers were used for first-round RT-PCR of the TCR CDR3. TCRdb used MiXCR to reprocess the multiplex PCR reads, holding one entry per CDR3 protein. Counted here are under 700,000 distinct CDR3 sequences, approximately 15% occurring once; the ten biggest clones make up 15% to 20%. The entry originates in a study of T cells in Graves' hyperthyroidism and ophthalmopathy. Notes on the study in general: Stable hyperthyroidism was told apart from ophthalmopathy by a model built on 13 V-J features. Most thyroid clonotypes expanded above 0.001 appeared in blood too.

The CDR3 length is 15 residues. Germline V gene data show CDR1 as SGHDT and CDR2 as YYEEEE. The V gene lost 0 bases and the J gene lost 3 bases, with 11 bases spanning the gap. The sequencing input was blood. The rearrangement links TRBV5-6 to TRBJ2-3; unclear D gene. This clonotype was obtained from a woman between 18 and 29 years old with Graves' hyperthyroidism. The CDR3 is CASSLVARETDTQYF. Written as DNA, the CDR3 is TGTGCCAGCAGCTTGGTGGCTAGAGAAACAGATACGCAGTATTTT.